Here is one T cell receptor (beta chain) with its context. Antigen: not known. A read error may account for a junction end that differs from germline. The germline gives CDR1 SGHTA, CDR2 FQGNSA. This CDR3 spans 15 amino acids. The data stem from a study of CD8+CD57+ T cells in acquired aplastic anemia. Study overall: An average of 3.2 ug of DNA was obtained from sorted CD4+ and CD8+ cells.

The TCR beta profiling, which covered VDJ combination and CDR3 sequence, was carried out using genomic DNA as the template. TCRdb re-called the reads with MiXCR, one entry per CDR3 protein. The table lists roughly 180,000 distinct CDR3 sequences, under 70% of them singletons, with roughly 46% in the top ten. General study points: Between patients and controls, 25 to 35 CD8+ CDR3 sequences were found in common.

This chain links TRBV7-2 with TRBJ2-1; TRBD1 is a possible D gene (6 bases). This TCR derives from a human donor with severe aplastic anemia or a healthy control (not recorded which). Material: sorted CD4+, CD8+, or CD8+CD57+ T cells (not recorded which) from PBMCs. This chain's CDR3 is CASSLAGRGYNEQFF. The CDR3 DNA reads TGTGCCAGCAGCTTAGCAGGCAGGGGCTACAATGAGCAGTTCTTT.